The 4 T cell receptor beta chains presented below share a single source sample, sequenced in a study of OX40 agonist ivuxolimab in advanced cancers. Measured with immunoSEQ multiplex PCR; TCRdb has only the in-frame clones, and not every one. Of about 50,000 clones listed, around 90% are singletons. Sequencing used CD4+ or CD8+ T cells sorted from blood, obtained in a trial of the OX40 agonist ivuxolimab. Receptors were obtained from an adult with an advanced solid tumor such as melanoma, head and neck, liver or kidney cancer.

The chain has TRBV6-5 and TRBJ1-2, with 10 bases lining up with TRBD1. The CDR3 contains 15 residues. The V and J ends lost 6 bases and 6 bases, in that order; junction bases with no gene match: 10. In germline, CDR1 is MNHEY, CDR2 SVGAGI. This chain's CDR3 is CASSTTGTGVNGYTF. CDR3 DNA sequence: TGTGCCAGCAGCACGACCGGGACAGGGGTAAATGGCTACACCTTC.

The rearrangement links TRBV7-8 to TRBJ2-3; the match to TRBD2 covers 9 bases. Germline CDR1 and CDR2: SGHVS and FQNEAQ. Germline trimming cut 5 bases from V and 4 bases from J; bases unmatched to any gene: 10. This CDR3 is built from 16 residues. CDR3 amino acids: CASSTGVAGAADTQYF. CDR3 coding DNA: TGTGCCAGCAGCACCGGGGTAGCGGGGGCGGCAGATACGCAGTATTTT.

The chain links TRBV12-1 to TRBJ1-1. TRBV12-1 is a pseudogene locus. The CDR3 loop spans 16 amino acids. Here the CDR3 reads CASRPPGGGLNTEAFF. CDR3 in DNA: TGTGCCAGCAGGCCGCCAGGGGGGGGACTCAACACTGAAGCTTTCTTT.

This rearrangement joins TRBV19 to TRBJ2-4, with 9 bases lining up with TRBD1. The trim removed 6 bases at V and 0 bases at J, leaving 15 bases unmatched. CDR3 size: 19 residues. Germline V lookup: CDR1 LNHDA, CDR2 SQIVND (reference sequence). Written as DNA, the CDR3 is TGTGCCAGTAGACGAGAGGGACAGGGTCTTACTGTAGCCAAAAACATTCAGTACTTC. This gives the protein CASRREGQGLTVAKNIQYF.